The clone carrying this TCR beta chain is medium-sized. This sample is drawn from a study of molecular identifiers for immune sequencing clone quantification. One entry per CDR3 protein, called by TCRdb with MiXCR from the PCR reads. The sample consists of 45,000 to 55,000 distinct CDR3 sequences, about a third of them appearing once. Germline V gives CDR1 SQVTM, CDR2 ANQGSEA. The CDR3 is 11 amino acids. The V end lost 3 bases, the J end lost 8 bases, and 10 bases lay between the germline ends. The V call is TRBV29-1, the J call TRBJ1-2; D is uncertain. The specimen sequenced was naive CD8+ T cells from blood, with Jurkat cell RNA spiked in. Described subset: FACS-sorted CD8+CD4-CCR7+CD45RA+ naive T cells. The sequence derives from a human donor in good health. Some libraries in this study had Jurkat cell RNA spiked in. In DNA, the CDR3 is TGCAGCGTTGACTCCCGCCGGGGCTACACCTTC. This gives the protein CSVDSRRGYTF.